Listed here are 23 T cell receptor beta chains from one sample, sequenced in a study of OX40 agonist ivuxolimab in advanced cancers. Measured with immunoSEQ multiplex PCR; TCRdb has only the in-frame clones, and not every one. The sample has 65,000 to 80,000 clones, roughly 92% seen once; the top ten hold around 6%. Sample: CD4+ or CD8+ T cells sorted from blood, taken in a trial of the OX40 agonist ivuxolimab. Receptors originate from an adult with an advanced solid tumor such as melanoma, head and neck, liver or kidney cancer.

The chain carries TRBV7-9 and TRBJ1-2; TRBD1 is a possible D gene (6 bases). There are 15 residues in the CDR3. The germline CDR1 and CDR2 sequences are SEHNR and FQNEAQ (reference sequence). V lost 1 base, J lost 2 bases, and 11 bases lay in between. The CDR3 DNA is TGTGCCAGCAGCTTAGGGAGACAGGACAACTATGGCTACACCTTC. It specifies CASSLGRQDNYGYTF.

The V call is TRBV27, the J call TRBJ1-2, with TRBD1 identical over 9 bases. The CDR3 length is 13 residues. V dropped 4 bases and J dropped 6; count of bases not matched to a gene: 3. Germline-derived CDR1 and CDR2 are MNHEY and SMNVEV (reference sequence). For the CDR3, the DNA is TGTGCCAGCAGTTACAGGGGGCGCGATGGCTACACCTTC. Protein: CASSYRGRDGYTF.

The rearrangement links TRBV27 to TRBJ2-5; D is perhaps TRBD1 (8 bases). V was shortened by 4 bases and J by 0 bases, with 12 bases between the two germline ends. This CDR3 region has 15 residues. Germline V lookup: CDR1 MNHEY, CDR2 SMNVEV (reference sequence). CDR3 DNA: TGTGCCAGCAGTTACAGGGGGGGGTACCAAGAGACCCAGTACTTC. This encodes CASSYRGGYQETQYF.

The CDR3, as DNA: TGTGCCAGAAGCTGGACAGGGGTTACCACTGAAGCTTTCTTT. Amino acid sequence: CARSWTGVTTEAFF. This chain uses TRBV5-3 with TRBJ1-1; TRBD1 matches at 9 bases. TRBV5-3 is an open reading frame whose function is uncertain. With V trimmed by 3 bases and J by 4 bases, 4 bases remained unmatched. The CDR3 length is 14 residues.

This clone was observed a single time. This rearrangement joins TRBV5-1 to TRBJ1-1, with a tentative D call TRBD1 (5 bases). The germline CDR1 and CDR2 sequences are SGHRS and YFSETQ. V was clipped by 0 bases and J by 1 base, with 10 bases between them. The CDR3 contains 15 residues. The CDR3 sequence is CASSLAGTENTEAFF. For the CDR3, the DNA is TGCGCCAGCAGCTTGGCCGGGACGGAGAACACTGAAGCTTTCTTT. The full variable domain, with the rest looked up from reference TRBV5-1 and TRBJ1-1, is KAGVTQTPRYLIKTRGQQVTLSCSPISGHRSVSWYQQTPGQGLQFLFEYFSETQRNKGNFPGRFSGRQFSNSRSEMNVSTLELGDSALYLCASSLAGTENTEAFFGQGTRLTVV.

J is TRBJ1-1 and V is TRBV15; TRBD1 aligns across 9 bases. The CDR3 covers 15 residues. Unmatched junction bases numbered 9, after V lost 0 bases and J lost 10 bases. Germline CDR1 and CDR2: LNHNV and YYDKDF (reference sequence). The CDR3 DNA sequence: TGTGCCACCAGCAGAGATTCCTCCCTGGACAGGGGAGCTTTCTTT. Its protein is CATSRDSSLDRGAFF.

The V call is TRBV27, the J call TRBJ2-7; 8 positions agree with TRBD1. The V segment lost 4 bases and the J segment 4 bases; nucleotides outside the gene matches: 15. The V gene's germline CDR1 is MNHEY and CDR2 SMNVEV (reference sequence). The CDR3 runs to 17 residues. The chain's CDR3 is CASSSQNGQGALYEQYF. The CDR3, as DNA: TGTGCCAGCAGTTCTCAGAACGGACAGGGTGCTCTGTACGAGCAGTACTTC.

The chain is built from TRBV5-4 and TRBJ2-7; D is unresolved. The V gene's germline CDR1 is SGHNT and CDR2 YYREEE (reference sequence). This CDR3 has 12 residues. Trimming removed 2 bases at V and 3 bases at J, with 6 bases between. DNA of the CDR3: TGTGCCAGCAGCTTTGCCGACTACGAGCAGTACTTC. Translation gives CASSFADYEQYF.

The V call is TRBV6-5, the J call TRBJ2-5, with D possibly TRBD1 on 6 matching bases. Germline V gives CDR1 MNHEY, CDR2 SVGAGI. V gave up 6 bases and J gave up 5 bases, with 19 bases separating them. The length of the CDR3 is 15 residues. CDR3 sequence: CASRRLDRTGETQYF. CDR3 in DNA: TGTGCCAGCAGGAGACTTGACAGGACGGGGGAGACCCAGTACTTC.

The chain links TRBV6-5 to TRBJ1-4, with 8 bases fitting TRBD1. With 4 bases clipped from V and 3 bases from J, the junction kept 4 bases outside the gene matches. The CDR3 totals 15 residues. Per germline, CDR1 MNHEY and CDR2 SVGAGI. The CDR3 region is CASSWGTGPNEKLFF. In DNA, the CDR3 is TGTGCCAGCAGTTGGGGGACAGGACCTAATGAAAAACTGTTTTTT.

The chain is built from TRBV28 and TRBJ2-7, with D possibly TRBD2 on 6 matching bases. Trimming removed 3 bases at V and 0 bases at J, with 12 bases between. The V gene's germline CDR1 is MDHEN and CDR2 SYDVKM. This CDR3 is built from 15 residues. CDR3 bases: TGTGCCAGCAGTTTTGGAGCGGGTAGCTCCTACGAGCAGTACTTC. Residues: CASSFGAGSSYEQYF.

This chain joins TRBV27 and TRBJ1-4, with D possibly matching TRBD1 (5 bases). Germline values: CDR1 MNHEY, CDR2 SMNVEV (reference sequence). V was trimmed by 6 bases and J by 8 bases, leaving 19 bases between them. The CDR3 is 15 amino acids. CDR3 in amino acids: CASRHQGGGGEKLFF. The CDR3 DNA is TGTGCCAGCAGGCACCAGGGTGGAGGTGGCGAAAAACTGTTTTTT. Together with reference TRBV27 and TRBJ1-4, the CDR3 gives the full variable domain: EAQVTQNPRYLITVTGKKLTVTCSQNMNHEYMSWYRQDPGLGLRQIYYSMNVEVTDKGDVPEGYKVSRKEKRNFPLILESPSPNQTSLYFCASRHQGGGGEKLFFGSGTQLSVL.

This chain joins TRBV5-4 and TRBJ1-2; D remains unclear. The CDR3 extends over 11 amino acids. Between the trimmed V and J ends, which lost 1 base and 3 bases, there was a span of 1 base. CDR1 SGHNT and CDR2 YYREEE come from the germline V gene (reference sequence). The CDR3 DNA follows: TGTGCCAGCAGCTTGTACTATGGCTACACCTTC. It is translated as CASSLYYGYTF.

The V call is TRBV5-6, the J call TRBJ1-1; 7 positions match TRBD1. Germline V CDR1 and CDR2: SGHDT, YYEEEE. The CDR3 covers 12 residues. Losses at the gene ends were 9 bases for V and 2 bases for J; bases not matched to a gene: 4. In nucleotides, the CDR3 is TGTGCCACCCAGGGGGGTAACACTGAAGCTTTCTTT. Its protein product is CATQGGNTEAFF.

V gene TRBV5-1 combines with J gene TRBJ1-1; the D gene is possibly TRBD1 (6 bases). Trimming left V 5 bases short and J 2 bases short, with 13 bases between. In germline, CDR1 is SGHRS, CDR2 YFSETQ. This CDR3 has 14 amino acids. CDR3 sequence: CASRLRTANTEAFF. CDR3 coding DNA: TGCGCCAGCAGGTTACGGACAGCCAACACTGAAGCTTTCTTT.

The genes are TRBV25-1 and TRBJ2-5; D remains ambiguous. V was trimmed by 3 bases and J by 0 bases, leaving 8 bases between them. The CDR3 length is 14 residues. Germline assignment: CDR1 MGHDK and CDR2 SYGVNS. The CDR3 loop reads CASSEVRYQETQYF. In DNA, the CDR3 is TGTGCCAGCAGTGAGGTCAGGTACCAAGAGACCCAGTACTTC.

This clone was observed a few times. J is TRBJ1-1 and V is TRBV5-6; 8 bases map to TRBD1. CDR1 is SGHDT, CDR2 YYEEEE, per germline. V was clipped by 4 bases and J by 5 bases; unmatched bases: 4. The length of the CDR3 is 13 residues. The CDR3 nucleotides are TGTGCCAGCAGCACGGACAGGGAAACTGAAGCTTTCTTT. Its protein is CASSTDRETEAFF. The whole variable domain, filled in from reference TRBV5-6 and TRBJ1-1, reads DAGVTQSPTHLIKTRGQQVTLRCSPKSGHDTVSWYQQALGQGPQFIFQYYEEEERQRGNFPDRFSGHQFPNYSSELNVNALLLGDSALYLCASSTDRETEAFFGQGTRLTVV.

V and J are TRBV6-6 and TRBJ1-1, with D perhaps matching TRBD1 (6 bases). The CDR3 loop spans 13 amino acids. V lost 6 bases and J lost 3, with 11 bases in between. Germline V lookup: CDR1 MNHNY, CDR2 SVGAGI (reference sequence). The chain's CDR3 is CASSLRGDTEAFF. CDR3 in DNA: TGTGCCAGCAGCCTAAGGGGGGACACTGAAGCTTTCTTT.

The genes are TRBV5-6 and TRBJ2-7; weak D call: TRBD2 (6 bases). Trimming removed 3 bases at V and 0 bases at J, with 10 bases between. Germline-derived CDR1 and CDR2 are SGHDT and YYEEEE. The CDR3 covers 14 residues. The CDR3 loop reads CASSYAGSSYEQYF. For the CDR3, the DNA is TGTGCCAGCAGCTACGCGGGGAGCTCCTACGAGCAGTACTTC.

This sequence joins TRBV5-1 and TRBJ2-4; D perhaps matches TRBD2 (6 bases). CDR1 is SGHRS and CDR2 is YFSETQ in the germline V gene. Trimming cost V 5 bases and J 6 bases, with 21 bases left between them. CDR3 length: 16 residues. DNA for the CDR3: TGCGCCAGCAGGGATGATTCCGGGACTCAAGTAAACATTCAGTACTTC. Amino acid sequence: CASRDDSGTQVNIQYF.

The CDR3 sequence: CASSVEGTGELFF. CDR3 nucleotide sequence: TGTGCCAGCAGCGTAGAAGGCACCGGGGAGCTGTTTTTT. The chain carries TRBV9 and TRBJ2-2; D unresolved. The CDR3 contains 13 residues. CDR1 is SGDLS, CDR2 YYNGEE, per germline. The V and J ends lost 0 bases and 4 bases respectively, with 4 bases between them.

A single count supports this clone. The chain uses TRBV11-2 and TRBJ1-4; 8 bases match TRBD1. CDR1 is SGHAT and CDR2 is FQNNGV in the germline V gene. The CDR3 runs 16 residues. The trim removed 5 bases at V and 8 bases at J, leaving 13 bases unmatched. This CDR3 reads CASSAYGRGRWEKLFF. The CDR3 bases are TGTGCCAGCAGCGCCTATGGCAGGGGGCGGTGGGAAAAACTGTTTTTT.

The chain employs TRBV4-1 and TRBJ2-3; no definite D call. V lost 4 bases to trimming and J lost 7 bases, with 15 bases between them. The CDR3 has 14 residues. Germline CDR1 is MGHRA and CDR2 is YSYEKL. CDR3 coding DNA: TGCGCCAGCAGCCCCCGACCCGACTCATATACGCAGTATTTT. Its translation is CASSPRPDSYTQYF.